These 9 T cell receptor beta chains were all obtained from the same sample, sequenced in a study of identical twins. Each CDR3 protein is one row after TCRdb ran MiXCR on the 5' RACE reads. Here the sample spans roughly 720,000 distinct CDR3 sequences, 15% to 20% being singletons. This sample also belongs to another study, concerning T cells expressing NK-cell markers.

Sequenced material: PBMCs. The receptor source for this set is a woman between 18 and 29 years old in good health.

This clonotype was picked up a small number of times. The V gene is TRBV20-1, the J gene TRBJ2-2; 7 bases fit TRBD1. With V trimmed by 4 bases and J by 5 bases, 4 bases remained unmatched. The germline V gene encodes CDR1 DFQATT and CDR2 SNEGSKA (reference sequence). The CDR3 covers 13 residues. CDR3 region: CSATGTETGELFF. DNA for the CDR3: TGCAGTGCTACCGGGACAGAGACCGGGGAGCTGTTTTTT.

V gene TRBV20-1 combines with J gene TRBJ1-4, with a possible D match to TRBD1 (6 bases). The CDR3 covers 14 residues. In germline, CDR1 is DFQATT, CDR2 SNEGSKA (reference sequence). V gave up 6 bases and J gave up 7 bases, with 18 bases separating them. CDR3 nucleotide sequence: TGCAGTGCAATGGAGGGGGGGCGTGGTGAAAAACTGTTTTTT. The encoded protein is CSAMEGGRGEKLFF.

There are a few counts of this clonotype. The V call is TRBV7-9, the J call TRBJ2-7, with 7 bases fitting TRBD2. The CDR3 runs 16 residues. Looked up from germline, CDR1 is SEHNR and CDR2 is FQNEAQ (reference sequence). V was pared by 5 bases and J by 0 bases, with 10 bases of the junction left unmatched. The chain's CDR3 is CASSGGGSQYSYEQYF. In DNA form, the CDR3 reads TGTGCCAGCAGCGGGGGAGGGAGCCAGTACTCCTACGAGCAGTACTTC.

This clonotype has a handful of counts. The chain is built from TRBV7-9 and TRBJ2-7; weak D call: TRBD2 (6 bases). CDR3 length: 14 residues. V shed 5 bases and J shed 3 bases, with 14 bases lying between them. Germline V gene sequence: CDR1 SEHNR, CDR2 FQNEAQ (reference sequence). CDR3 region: CASSLRGNLYEQYF. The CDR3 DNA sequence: TGTGCCAGCAGCCTACGGGGGAACCTCTACGAGCAGTACTTC. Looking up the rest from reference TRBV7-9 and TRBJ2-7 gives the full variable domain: DTGVSQNPRHKITKRGQNVTFRCDPISEHNRLYWYRQTLGQGPEFLTYFQNEAQLEKSRLLSDRFSAERPKGSFSTLEIQRTEQGDSAMYLCASSLRGNLYEQYFGPGTRLTVT.

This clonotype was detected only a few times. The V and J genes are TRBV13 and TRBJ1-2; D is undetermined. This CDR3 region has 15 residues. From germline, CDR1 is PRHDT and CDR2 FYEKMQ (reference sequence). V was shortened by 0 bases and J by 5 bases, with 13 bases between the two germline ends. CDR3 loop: CASSLGPTTSYGYTF. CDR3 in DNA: TGTGCCAGCAGCTTAGGCCCCACTACCTCATATGGCTACACCTTC.

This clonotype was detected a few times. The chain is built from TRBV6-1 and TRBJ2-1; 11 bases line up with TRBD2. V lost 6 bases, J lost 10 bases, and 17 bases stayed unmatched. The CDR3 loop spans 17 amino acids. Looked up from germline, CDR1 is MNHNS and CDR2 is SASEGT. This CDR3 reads CASRRFSGRAGLKEQFF. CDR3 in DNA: TGTGCCAGCAGAAGATTTAGCGGGAGGGCCGGTCTGAAAGAGCAGTTCTTC.

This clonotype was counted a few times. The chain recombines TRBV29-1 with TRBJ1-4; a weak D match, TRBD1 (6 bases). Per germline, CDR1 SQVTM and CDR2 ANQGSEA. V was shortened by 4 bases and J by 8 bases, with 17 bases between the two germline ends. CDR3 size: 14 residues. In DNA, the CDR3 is TGCAGCGTTGGAGGGGGAGGGCTCGGAGAAAAACTGTTTTTT. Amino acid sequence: CSVGGGGLGEKLFF.

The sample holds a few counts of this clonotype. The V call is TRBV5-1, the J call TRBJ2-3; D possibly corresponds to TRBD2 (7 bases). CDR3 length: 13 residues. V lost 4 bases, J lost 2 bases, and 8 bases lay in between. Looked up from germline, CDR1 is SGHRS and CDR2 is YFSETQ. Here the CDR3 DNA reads TGCGCCAGCAGCCGGGGGGCCACAGATACGCAGTATTTT. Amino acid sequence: CASSRGATDTQYF.

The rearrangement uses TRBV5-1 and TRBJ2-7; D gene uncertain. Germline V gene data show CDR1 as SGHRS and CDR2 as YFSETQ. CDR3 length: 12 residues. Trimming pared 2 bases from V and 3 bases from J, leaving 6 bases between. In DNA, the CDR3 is TGCGCCAGCAGCTTCATGAACTACGAGCAGTACTTC. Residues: CASSFMNYEQYF. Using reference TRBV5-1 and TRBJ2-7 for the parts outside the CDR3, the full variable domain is KAGVTQTPRYLIKTRGQQVTLSCSPISGHRSVSWYQQTPGQGLQFLFEYFSETQRNKGNFPGRFSGRQFSNSRSEMNVSTLELGDSALYLCASSFMNYEQYFGPGTRLTVT.